The T cell receptor beta chain described here comes from a study of somatic mutations in cytotoxic T cells in rheumatoid arthritis. Study information: Some V beta antibody-stained T-cell populations were flow-sorted at nearly 100% purity, including V beta1+ cells sequenced for TCRB. Study-wide findings and caveats: There was no significant difference in CD8+ T-cell clonality between rheumatoid arthritis patients and age-matched healthy controls.

Germline V lookup: CDR1 SQVTM, CDR2 ANQGSEA. The CDR3 is made up of 14 amino acids. V was clipped by 7 bases and J by 6 bases, with 21 bases between them. This clone was seen only a few times. Its antigen is not identified. Data came from immunoSEQ multiplex PCR; TCRdb stores just in-frame clones and leaves some out. This repertoire shows about 11,000 clones, less than 85% found once; its top ten account for approximately 10%. The chain employs TRBV29-1 and TRBJ1-2; the D gene is possibly TRBD1 (5 bases). The sequencing input was CD8+ T cells sorted from blood. This clonotype was obtained from a woman aged 40 to 50 in good health. The DNA for the CDR3 is TGCAGCGCTCCGGGCGGGGCAGCCGGGGATGGCTACACCTTC. This gives the protein CSAPGGAAGDGYTF.